Listed here is a single T cell receptor beta chain. Its cognate antigen is unknown. Researchers ran the PCR with 60 Vbeta and 13 Jbeta primers. Sequenced by immunoSEQ multiplex PCR; TCRdb stores in-frame clones only, minus some. The table shows around 130,000 clones, with 85% to 90% occurring only once. The data are from a study of cytomegalovirus exposure and HLA in healthy donors. Study observations and caveats: In all likelihood, a cluster of highly shared sequence variants was a sequencing artifact. The classifier, whose performance was assessed in both the original and validation cohorts, reportedly diagnosed cytomegalovirus status with high specificity and sensitivity. Segments of the TCR beta V type were, in most cases, productive about 90% or about 30% of the time in an earlier analysis.

The germline V gene encodes CDR1 SGDLS and CDR2 YYNGEE. V lost 0 bases, J lost 1 base, and 8 bases stayed unmatched. CDR3 length: 18 amino acids. The V call is TRBV9, the J call TRBJ1-3; 9 bases fit TRBD1. The sample consisted of PBMCs. The TCR was taken from a woman aged 25 to 45 in good health and CMV-seropositive. The CDR3 DNA reads TGTGCCAGCAGCGTAGATATGGTTGGACAGGGGTCTGGAAACACCATATATTTT. Its translation is CASSVDMVGQGSGNTIYF.